The clone carrying this TCR beta chain was detected a few times. The antigen is undetermined. Germline CDR1 reads MNHEY; CDR2 reads SVGAGI. The V and J ends lost 0 bases and 4 bases respectively, with 11 bases between them. The length of the CDR3 is 15 residues. These data belong to a study of T cell repertoires in cytomegalovirus infection. TCRdb itself ran the reads through MiXCR, one entry per CDR3 protein. The sample lists some 310,000 distinct CDR3 sequences, approximately 25% occurring once. Notes on the study in general: People with CMV and the relevant HLA were identified by cumulative public TCR beta family frequency. Dominant in the ex vivo response were TCR beta clonotypes restricted by HLA-C and specific for CMV.

The clonotype was recovered from a human donor in good health (CMV status not recorded). Some clones in this sample may be carry-over from other donors' samples. V is TRBV6-5 and J is TRBJ2-3; no reliable D call. The sample was cultured PBMCs, taken from culture after CMV antigen stimulation. The CDR3 reads CASSYSSAKADTQYF. The CDR3 region has the DNA TGTGCCAGCAGTTACTCTTCCGCGAAGGCAGATACGCAGTATTTT.